This TCR beta chain was sequenced in a study of tumor-infiltrating lymphocytes in primary liver carcinoma. For the study at large: Primary liver carcinoma, confirmed by histopathology, was surgically resected.

TCR beta cDNA was reverse-transcribed from around 0.55 ug of total RNA. The reaction used a constant-region primer and ProtoScript II reverse transcriptase. Each TCR beta library was derived from three nested multiplex PCR rounds that employed slightly modified ARM-PCR. The first two PCR rounds, nine to ten cycles each, used TRBV1-TRBV30 forward primers and a C-beta reverse primer. From the multiplex PCR reads, TCRdb called clonotypes with MiXCR, one entry per CDR3 protein. The data hold 180,000 or so distinct CDR3 sequences, with roughly three fifths observed a single time. The CDR3 covers 13 residues. Germline CDR1 reads SGHAT; CDR2 reads FQNNGV. The ends were cut back, 8 bases at V and 2 bases at J, with 13 bases in the middle. On this clonotype itself: Its matching antigen is unknown. Lacking the conserved final phenylalanine or tryptophan, this CDR3 likely reflects a read error.

Out of unsorted whole blood came the blood RNA, and germline DNA was extracted as well. Study results and caveats: Tumor top-250-clone fractions significantly exceeded those of blood (p = 0.039).

This chain joins TRBV11-2 and TRBJ2-7; D remains unclear. Input material: peripheral blood. This TCR derives from a man between 40 and 49 years old with primary liver carcinoma and hepatitis B virus infection. CDR3 nucleotide sequence: TGTGCCAGCGTAACCGACGGAGCCTACGAGCAGTACCTC. Amino acids: CASVTDGAYEQYL.